This T cell receptor beta chain was identified during a study of memory CD4+ T cells and cytomegalovirus serostatus. Study-wide results and limits: The CMV-associated TCR signature appears largely within the CD4+ memory repertoire.

Single viable CD3+CD4+CD8-CD45RO+ cells were sorted as the memory CD4+ T cells. Positive selection with CD4 microbeads enriched total CD4+ T cells. To note about this clone: Antigen unknown.

Trimming stripped 6 bases from V and 4 bases from J, with 14 bases between. CDR1 is SGDLS, CDR2 YYNGEE, per germline. This CDR3 is 13 amino acids long. Clones were read by immunoSEQ multiplex PCR, and TCRdb kept only the in-frame ones, dropping some. The table includes about 58,000 clones, approximately 77% detected once. The TCR sequence derives from an adult in good health and CMV-seronegative. Some clones in this sample may be carry-over from other donors' samples. What was sequenced was memory CD4+ T cells from blood. The J gene is TRBJ2-7, the V gene TRBV9; D not resolved. The CDR3: CASTVGVPYEQYF. For the CDR3, the DNA is TGTGCCAGCACCGTGGGTGTGCCGTACGAGCAGTACTTC.